A single sample gave rise to the 21 T cell receptor beta chains below, sequenced in a study of cytomegalovirus exposure and HLA in healthy donors. PCR amplification relied on 60 Vbeta primers (plus 13 Jbeta primers). Assay: immunoSEQ multiplex PCR; the TCRdb copy retains only in-frame clones and omits some. Here the sample spans around 110,000 clones, approximately 79% being singletons. Material: PBMCs. The receptors were sampled from a woman aged 40 to 55 in good health and CMV-seropositive.

Here the CDR3 reads CASSLRGGGYGYTF. CDR3 in DNA: TGTGCCAGCAGCCTTCGCGGGGGGGGCTATGGCTACACCTTC. The chain links TRBV5-6 to TRBJ1-2; D is perhaps TRBD1 (5 bases). The CDR3 is made up of 14 amino acids. V shed 4 bases and J shed 4 bases, with 14 bases lying between them. Germline V gene sequence: CDR1 SGHDT, CDR2 YYEEEE.

This chain uses TRBV20-1 with TRBJ1-2; TRBD1 is a possible D gene (5 bases). Germline values: CDR1 DFQATT, CDR2 SNEGSKA (reference sequence). V lost 5 bases and J 7 bases, leaving 11 bases between the germline ends. There are 11 residues in the CDR3. The CDR3 coding sequence is TGCAGTGCTCGAGGGGTAGCTGGCTACACCTTC. It specifies CSARGVAGYTF.

This chain uses TRBV5-1 with TRBJ1-2; D is uncertain. Trimming cost V 2 bases and J 3 bases, with 8 bases left between them. Germline V CDR1 and CDR2: SGHRS, YFSETQ. CDR3 size: 13 residues. The CDR3 nucleotides are TGCGCCAGCAGCTTTAACAGTGACTATGGCTACACCTTC. Protein product: CASSFNSDYGYTF. The entire variable domain, with the rest obtained from reference TRBV5-1 and TRBJ1-2, is as follows: KAGVTQTPRYLIKTRGQQVTLSCSPISGHRSVSWYQQTPGQGLQFLFEYFSETQRNKGNFPGRFSGRQFSNSRSEMNVSTLELGDSALYLCASSFNSDYGYTFGSGTRLTVV.

This clone was found a few times. The genes are TRBV5-4 and TRBJ1-1, with 8 bases lining up with TRBD1. The CDR3 consists of 15 residues. Germline lookup yields CDR1 SGHNT and CDR2 YYREEE (reference sequence). The trim removed 4 bases at V and 4 bases at J, leaving 9 bases unmatched. The CDR3 loop reads CASSLDRVRATEAFF. The CDR3 DNA is TGTGCCAGCAGCCTGGACAGGGTGAGGGCCACTGAAGCTTTCTTT.

The rearrangement joins TRBV19 to TRBJ2-5; possible D gene TRBD2, 6 bases. The CDR3 contains 13 residues. V was cut by 5 bases and J by 3 bases, with 10 bases left in between. Germline V gives CDR1 LNHDA, CDR2 SQIVND (reference sequence). CDR3 loop: CASSPASEETQYF. The CDR3 DNA sequence: TGTGCCAGTAGTCCAGCTAGCGAAGAGACCCAGTACTTC.

The chain uses TRBV27 and TRBJ1-5, with a possible D match to TRBD1 (6 bases). Trimming removed 6 bases at V and 2 bases at J, with 14 bases between. CDR1 is MNHEY and CDR2 is SMNVEV in the germline V gene (reference sequence). This CDR3 comprises 15 residues. CDR3 DNA: TGTGCCAGCAGGGAACAGGGAATTGGCAATCAGCCCCAGCATTTT. It yields the protein CASREQGIGNQPQHF.

V gene TRBV30 combines with J gene TRBJ2-7; D gene ambiguous. The germline V gene encodes CDR1 GTSNPN and CDR2 SVGIG (reference sequence). Trimming cost V 2 bases and J 3 bases, with 8 bases left between them. There are 12 residues in the CDR3. CDR3 loop: CAWSYSLYEQYF. The CDR3 bases are TGTGCCTGGAGTTACAGCCTCTACGAGCAGTACTTC. The full variable domain, with the rest looked up from reference TRBV30 and TRBJ2-7, is SQTIHQWPATLVQPVGSPLSLECTVEGTSNPNLYWYRQAAGRGLQLLFYSVGIGQISSEVPQNLSASRPQDRQFILSSKKLLLSDSGFYLCAWSYSLYEQYFGPGTRLTVT.

V is TRBV30 and J is TRBJ1-2; 9 positions agree with TRBD1. V lost 3 bases to trimming and J lost 5 bases; unmatched junction nucleotides: 7. CDR3 length: 14 residues. The germline gives CDR1 GTSNPN, CDR2 SVGIG (reference sequence). CDR3 sequence reads: CAWRTLGQGYGYTF. CDR3 DNA sequence: TGTGCCTGGAGAACGCTTGGACAGGGGTATGGCTACACCTTC.

In regard to this clone: The sample carries other DNA sequences with the same CDR3. The chain carries TRBV5-1 and TRBJ2-7; 8 bases are shared with TRBD2. V lost 2 bases, J lost 2 bases, and 3 bases stayed unmatched. The CDR3 contains 14 residues. Germline CDR1 reads SGHRS; CDR2 reads YFSETQ. The CDR3 DNA is TGCGCCAGCAGCTTAGGAGCGGGGGCCTACGAGCAGTACTTC. Translating gives CASSLGAGAYEQYF.

This clone was picked up a small number of times. The chain joins TRBV6-5 to TRBJ2-3, with TRBD2 matching 10 bases. After removal of 5 bases from V and 5 bases from J, the junction contained 7 bases not matched to a gene. The CDR3 is 15 residues long. Germline V gives CDR1 MNHEY, CDR2 SVGAGI. The CDR3 DNA follows: TGTGCCAGCAGTAGGTTAGCGGGGGGTATAGATACGCAGTATTTT. Translated: CASSRLAGGIDTQYF.

This chain joins TRBV2 and TRBJ1-4; D unresolved. CDR1 and CDR2 from the germline V gene are SNHLY and FYNNEI. The ends were cut back, 6 bases at V and 0 bases at J, with 11 bases in the middle. CDR3 length equals 15 residues. The CDR3 DNA sequence: TGTGCCAGCAGGAACCTCGGGGCAACTAATGAAAAACTGTTTTTT. Amino acid sequence: CASRNLGATNEKLFF. The full variable domain, rest sourced from reference TRBV2 and TRBJ1-4, is EPEVTQTPSHQVTQMGQEVILRCVPISNHLYFYWYRQILGQKVEFLVSFYNNEISEKSEIFDDQFSVERPDGSNFTLKIRSTKLEDSAMYFCASRNLGATNEKLFFGSGTQLSVL.

The chain carries TRBV18 and TRBJ1-2, with TRBD1 matching over 8 bases. Germline V gene data show CDR1 as KGHSH and CDR2 as LQKENI. The junction had 6 bases not matched to a gene; V was cut back by 4 bases and J by 5 bases. This CDR3 is 14 amino acids long. The DNA of the CDR3 is TGTGCCAGCTCACGAGCGACAGGGGCATATGGCTACACCTTC. Translating gives CASSRATGAYGYTF.

This sequence joins TRBV7-9 and TRBJ1-5; D uncertain. In germline, CDR1 is SEHNR, CDR2 FQNEAQ (reference sequence). CDR3 length equals 12 residues. The V end was cut by 0 bases, the J end by 5 bases, with 2 bases between. The CDR3: CASSLADQPQHF. The CDR3 DNA follows: TGTGCCAGCAGCTTAGCCGATCAGCCCCAGCATTTT.

This clone was recorded only once. The chain has TRBV5-1 and TRBJ2-5; TRBD1 aligns across 7 bases. The J segment lost 2 bases and the V segment lost 4 bases, leaving 2 bases of the junction unmatched. The CDR3 spans 13 residues. The V gene's germline CDR1 is SGHRS and CDR2 YFSETQ. The CDR3 DNA follows: TGCGCCAGCAGCCGGGACAGTCAAGAGACCCAGTACTTC. Protein product: CASSRDSQETQYF.

The V call is TRBV19, the J call TRBJ1-2; D remains unclear. V was cut by 4 bases and J by 1 base, with 7 bases left in between. This CDR3 region has 13 residues. Germline V gives CDR1 LNHDA, CDR2 SQIVND (reference sequence). The CDR3 DNA reads TGTGCCAGTAGTAGAGGCTTTAACTATGGCTACACCTTC. This codes for CASSRGFNYGYTF.

The chain employs TRBV4-1 and TRBJ1-1, with TRBD1 as a possible D gene (6 bases). The CDR3 has 15 amino acids. V was clipped by 3 bases and J by 3 bases, with 14 bases between them. Germline V gene data show CDR1 as MGHRA and CDR2 as YSYEKL. The CDR3 protein is CASSQREGVDTEAFF. DNA for the CDR3: TGCGCCAGCAGCCAGCGGGAGGGGGTTGACACTGAAGCTTTCTTT.

The chain has TRBV9 and TRBJ1-1; D may be TRBD1 (6 bases). Trimming stripped 0 bases from V and 3 bases from J, with 9 bases between. This CDR3 contains 14 residues. Germline-derived CDR1 and CDR2 are SGDLS and YYNGEE. In DNA, the CDR3 is TGTGCCAGCAGCGTAGACGCAGGGGACACTGAAGCTTTCTTT. Its protein product is CASSVDAGDTEAFF.

The chain has TRBV29-1 and TRBJ1-1; 7 bases are a match to TRBD1. V lost 7 bases, J lost 10 bases, and 12 bases stayed unmatched. Germline lookup yields CDR1 SQVTM and CDR2 ANQGSEA. CDR3 length: 12 residues. The CDR3 loop reads CSGRDSATIAFF. CDR3 DNA sequence: TGCAGCGGTCGGGACAGTGCCACTATAGCTTTCTTT. Supplemented by reference TRBV29-1 and TRBJ1-1, the full variable domain reads SAVISQKPSRDICQRGTSLTIQCQVDSQVTMMFWYRQQPGQSLTLIATANQGSEATYESGFVIDKFPISRPNLTFSTLTVSNMSPEDSSIYLCSGRDSATIAFFGQGTRLTVV.

This chain links TRBV7-2 with TRBJ2-5; tentative D call: TRBD2 (6 bases). Looked up from germline, CDR1 is SGHTA and CDR2 is FQGNSA. V lost 5 bases, J lost 4 bases, and 14 bases lay in between. This CDR3 is 14 amino acids long. The CDR3 nucleotides are TGTGCCAGCAGCGCGGGGTATCGAAGAGAGACCCAGTACTTC. It encodes CASSAGYRRETQYF.

The rearrangement uses TRBV10-3 and TRBJ2-5, with TRBD1 as a possible D gene (6 bases). CDR1 and CDR2 (germline): ENHRY, SYGVKD. Trimming shortened V by 2 bases and J by 3 bases, and 10 bases separated the two germline ends. CDR3 length: 14 amino acids. CDR3 nucleotide sequence: TGTGCCATCAGTGAGGGGGGCGGTAAAGAGACCCAGTACTTC. It specifies CAISEGGGKETQYF.

This clone was observed a few times. The V call is TRBV6-6, the J call TRBJ1-5; D perhaps matches TRBD1 (5 bases). Looked up from germline, CDR1 is MNHNY and CDR2 is SVGAGI (reference sequence). The CDR3 length is 13 residues. With 6 bases removed from V and 3 bases from J, the gap between germline ends came to 9 bases. The CDR3 sequence: CASSGQDNQPQHF. The CDR3 DNA is TGTGCCAGCAGCGGACAAGACAATCAGCCCCAGCATTTT.